The source of this TCR beta chain is a study of blood T cell repertoires in COVID-19. Study summary: Donors in the United States, Italy and Spain gave samples during acute or convalescent COVID-19.

Data came from immunoSEQ multiplex PCR; TCRdb stores just in-frame clones and leaves some out. This repertoire shows under 75,000 clones, around 67% found once; its top ten account for less than 20%. Germline-derived CDR1 and CDR2 are DFQATT and SNEGSKA (reference sequence). V lost 4 bases, J lost 6 bases, and 7 bases lay in between. The CDR3 loop spans 10 amino acids. The chain has TRBV20-1 and TRBJ2-7; D is unclear. This TCR was sampled from a woman aged 45 to 65 with active or convalescent COVID-19. Sequencing was carried out using peripheral blood. CDR3 in amino acids: CSATRIEQYF. In nucleotides, the CDR3 is TGCAGTGCTACCAGAATCGAGCAGTACTTC.